The 8 T cell receptor beta chains below were found in one sample sequenced in a study of long-term antiretroviral therapy in people with HIV. An immunoSEQ assay, version v3.0, was performed at survey level. Sequencing used immunoSEQ multiplex PCR; TCRdb keeps in-frame clones, though not all of them. The data hold 15,000 to 20,000 clones, with about 81% observed a single time. The material was unsorted PBMCs, obtained 0.3 years after starting antiretroviral therapy. The receptor set was obtained from a man younger than 35 with HIV.

In this sample, this clone turned up once. This sequence joins TRBV27 and TRBJ1-5; no clear D. The germline CDR1 and CDR2 sequences are MNHEY and SMNVEV (reference sequence). There are 17 residues in the CDR3. Trimming took 0 bases from V and 0 from J, leaving 12 bases between them. CDR3 sequence: CASSLSTPIYSNQPQHF. CDR3 bases: TGTGCCAGCAGTTTATCGACCCCTATTTATAGCAATCAGCCCCAGCATTTT.

The count of this clone is one. The chain recombines TRBV19 with TRBJ2-3; D gene ambiguous. Germline CDR1 and CDR2: LNHDA and SQIVND (reference sequence). The CDR3 is 14 amino acids. V lost 4 bases and J 2 bases, leaving 10 bases between the germline ends. DNA for the CDR3: TGTGCCAGTAGTACCCGGCTAGACACAGATACGCAGTATTTT. This encodes CASSTRLDTDTQYF.

In DNA form, the CDR3 reads TGCGCCATACGTCGGGACACCAACACCGGGGAGCTGTTTTTT. Translation: CAIRRDTNTGELFF. This chain joins TRBV10-2 and TRBJ2-2; D may be TRBD1 (6 bases). The CDR3 contains 14 residues. Per germline, CDR1 WSHSY and CDR2 SAAADI. Between the trimmed V and J ends, which lost 10 bases and 2 bases, there was a span of 14 bases.

The chain is built from TRBV29-1 and TRBJ1-1; D is possibly TRBD1 (5 bases). The V and J ends lost 6 bases and 1 base respectively, with 12 bases between them. Germline V gene lookup returns CDR1 SQVTM and CDR2 ANQGSEA. The CDR3 runs 13 residues. The CDR3 is CSVTDSTNTEAFF. The CDR3 DNA sequence: TGCAGCGTGACCGACAGTACGAACACTGAAGCTTTCTTT. Full variable domain (missing parts from reference TRBV29-1 and TRBJ1-1): SAVISQKPSRDICQRGTSLTIQCQVDSQVTMMFWYRQQPGQSLTLIATANQGSEATYESGFVIDKFPISRPNLTFSTLTVSNMSPEDSSIYLCSVTDSTNTEAFFGQGTRLTVV.

This sequence joins TRBV5-1 and TRBJ1-4; maybe TRBD1 (5 bases). The V and J ends lost 0 bases and 8 bases respectively, with 11 bases between them. Germline V gene data show CDR1 as SGHRS and CDR2 as YFSETQ. The CDR3 length is 14 residues. CDR3 protein: CASSLVTGAEKLFF. In nucleotides, the CDR3 is TGCGCCAGCAGCTTGGTTACAGGTGCGGAAAAACTGTTTTTT.

The chain has TRBV14 and TRBJ1-2; 8 bases fit TRBD1. CDR1 and CDR2 (germline): SGHDN, FVKESK. The CDR3 runs to 14 residues. The trim removed 4 bases at V and 6 bases at J, leaving 7 bases unmatched. Here the CDR3 DNA reads TGTGCCAGCAGCCCCGGACAGGGATTGCATGGCTACACCTTC. It is translated as CASSPGQGLHGYTF.

The chain recombines TRBV7-6 with TRBJ2-3; 8 bases match TRBD2. The CDR3 covers 15 residues. Looked up from germline, CDR1 is SGHVS and CDR2 is FNYEAQ. J lost 2 bases, V lost 6 bases, and 7 bases had no gene match. CDR3 amino acids: CASSSRLATTDTQYF. CDR3 DNA: TGTGCCAGCAGTTCCAGACTAGCGACCACAGATACGCAGTATTTT. The full variable domain, its missing parts supplied by reference TRBV7-6 and TRBJ2-3, is GAGVSQSPRYKVTKRGQDVALRCDPISGHVSLYWYRQALGQGPEFLTYFNYEAQQDKSGLPNDRFSAERPEGSISTLTIQRTEQRDSAMYRCASSSRLATTDTQYFGPGTRLTVL.

The chain is built from TRBV5-1 and TRBJ1-1; D is unresolved. The CDR3 is 13 amino acids. Trimming took 5 bases from V and 8 from J, leaving 16 bases between them. Looked up from germline, CDR1 is SGHRS and CDR2 is YFSETQ. CDR3 bases: TGCGCCAGCAGACATCTCGACTCACCCGAAGCTTTCTTT. Translated: CASRHLDSPEAFF.